Listed here are 31 T cell receptor beta chains from one sample, sequenced in a study of T cells after yellow fever vaccination. In TCRdb, the 5' RACE reads were re-called with MiXCR into one record per CDR3 protein. The repertoire holds about 32,000 distinct CDR3 sequences, with less than 8% as singletons. The sample consisted of PBMCs, either bulk or a sorted T-cell subset (CD4+, CD8+, memory, or dextramer-sorted; not recorded which), taken on the day of the first yellow fever vaccination. These receptors came from a man aged 18-30 years who received the YFV17D yellow fever vaccine.

Ten or more counts support this clonotype. V gene TRBV30 combines with J gene TRBJ1-4; 9 bases match TRBD1. V trimming: 5 bases; J trimming: 4 bases; junction bases outside the gene matches: 8. Germline values: CDR1 GTSNPN, CDR2 SVGIG (reference sequence). CDR3 length equals 15 residues. In DNA, the CDR3 is TGTGCCTGGGGGAAAGGGACAGGGTTTAATGAAAAACTGTTTTTT. This sequence encodes CAWGKGTGFNEKLFF. Full variable domain (outside the CDR3, taken from reference TRBV30 and TRBJ1-4): SQTIHQWPATLVQPVGSPLSLECTVEGTSNPNLYWYRQAAGRGLQLLFYSVGIGQISSEVPQNLSASRPQDRQFILSSKKLLLSDSGFYLCAWGKGTGFNEKLFFGSGTQLSVL.

There are many counts of this clonotype. V and J are TRBV10-3 and TRBJ1-1; no clear D. The CDR3 length is 14 residues. CDR1 is ENHRY, CDR2 SYGVKD, per germline. V shed 6 bases and J shed 1 base, with 12 bases lying between them. CDR3 protein: CAIRETQRNTEAFF. The CDR3 DNA follows: TGTGCCATCAGGGAGACACAGAGGAACACTGAAGCTTTCTTT.

This clonotype was seen many times. The chain couples TRBV10-3 to TRBJ2-3; D gene ambiguous. The V gene's germline CDR1 is ENHRY and CDR2 SYGVKD. Trimming took 8 bases from V and 6 from J, leaving 12 bases between them. The CDR3 length is 12 residues. The CDR3 DNA sequence: TGTGCCATCGCCGCCCTTTCCGATACGCAGTATTTT. Protein product: CAIAALSDTQYF.

This clonotype was detected ten times or more. The chain couples TRBV5-1 to TRBJ2-6; weak D call: TRBD1 (6 bases). The CDR3 contains 16 residues. Deletions cut 4 bases from V and 0 bases from J, with 11 bases between. Germline V gene lookup returns CDR1 SGHRS and CDR2 YFSETQ. The CDR3 sequence: CASSPGQLSGANVLTF. CDR3 coding DNA: TGCGCCAGCAGCCCGGGACAACTCTCTGGGGCCAACGTCCTGACTTTC.

This clonotype was detected only a few times. V gene TRBV11-1 combines with J gene TRBJ2-5, with 13 bases matching TRBD2. V shed 5 bases and J 4 bases; nucleotides not matched to a gene: 19. The CDR3 sequence is 20 residues long. CDR1 and CDR2 from the germline V gene are SGHAT and FQDESV (reference sequence). For the CDR3, the DNA is TGTGCCAGCAGCCCTCACCGGACTAGCGGGGGATCCCGGCGACGAGAGACCCAGTACTTC. It translates to CASSPHRTSGGSRRRETQYF. The complete variable domain, with remaining parts taken from reference TRBV11-1 and TRBJ2-5, reads EAEVAQSPRYKITEKSQAVAFWCDPISGHATLYWYRQILGQGPELLVQFQDESVVDDSQLPKDRFSAERLKGVDSTLKIQPAELGDSAMYLCASSPHRTSGGSRRRETQYFGPGTRLLVL.

This clonotype was observed many times. This chain connects TRBV28 to TRBJ2-2; D call uncertain. CDR3 length: 15 residues. Trimming took 2 bases from V and 5 from J, leaving 12 bases between them. Germline assignment: CDR1 MDHEN and CDR2 SYDVKM. CDR3 DNA sequence: TGTGCCAGCAGTTTAGGCGCTAGAGAAACCGGGGAGCTGTTTTTT. Amino acid sequence: CASSLGARETGELFF.

This clonotype has more than one count but fewer than ten. CDR3 DNA sequence: TGTGCCAGCAGCCGAGATGAGGGGTACAATGAGCAGTTCTTC. Its protein is CASSRDEGYNEQFF. The chain combines TRBV3-1 with TRBJ2-1; D may match TRBD1 or TRBD2 (5 bases each). This CDR3 comprises 14 residues. Germline values: CDR1 LGHDT, CDR2 YNNKEL (reference sequence). V lost 4 bases and J lost 4, with 11 bases in between.

This clonotype was detected many times. The chain employs TRBV7-2 and TRBJ2-7; the match to TRBD2 covers 12 bases. Germline assignment: CDR1 SGHTA and CDR2 FQGNSA. The junction had 5 bases not matched to a gene; V was cut back by 5 bases and J by 3 bases. The CDR3 sequence is 15 residues long. The CDR3 region is CASSPLAGGLYEQYV. The CDR3 nucleotides are TGTGCCAGCAGCCCACTAGCGGGGGGACTCTACGAGCAGTACGTC.

This clonotype was counted between two and nine times. The chain is built from TRBV7-9 and TRBJ2-5; TRBD2 matches 7 bases. The CDR3 is 16 amino acids. Germline lookup yields CDR1 SEHNR and CDR2 FQNEAQ (reference sequence). V lost 1 base, J lost 1 base, and 6 bases stayed unmatched. The DNA for the CDR3 is TGTGCCAGCAGCTTAGGTGCGGGGGACCCCCAAGAGACCCAGTACTTC. It codes for CASSLGAGDPQETQYF.

There are many counts of this clonotype. The V gene is TRBV7-2, the J gene TRBJ1-6; 8 nucleotides agree with TRBD1. The V gene's germline CDR1 is SGHTA and CDR2 FQGNSA. This CDR3 contains 15 residues. The V gene end was trimmed by 8 bases and the J gene end by 6 bases; junction bases not matched to a gene: 9. The CDR3 coding sequence is TGTGCCAGCCGAGGACAGGGAGGGACTAATTCACCCCTCCACTTT. It codes for CASRGQGGTNSPLHF.

This clonotype showed up many times. In DNA, the CDR3 is TGTGCCACCAGTGATGGTGGGGGGGCGCGCAATGAGCAGTTCTTC. Its protein is CATSDGGGARNEQFF. The chain has TRBV24-1 and TRBJ2-1, with D perhaps matching TRBD2 (7 bases). The CDR3 covers 15 residues. Trimming removed 3 bases from V and 6 bases from J, with 14 bases in between. Germline loops: CDR1 KGHDR, CDR2 SFDVKD.

This clonotype was observed a few times. V gene TRBV15 combines with J gene TRBJ2-2, with D unresolved. Trimming stripped 4 bases from V and 5 bases from J, with 11 bases between. The CDR3 is 14 amino acids. Germline V gene sequence: CDR1 LNHNV, CDR2 YYDKDF (reference sequence). CDR3 DNA sequence: TGTGCCACCAGCAATAGGGTGGGGACCGGGGAGCTGTTTTTT. It is translated as CATSNRVGTGELFF.

This clonotype showed up many times. V is TRBV9 and J is TRBJ2-1, with 10 bases aligning to TRBD2. Per the germline V gene, CDR1 is SGDLS and CDR2 is YYNGEE. V trimming: 6 bases; J trimming: 9 bases; junction bases outside the gene matches: 6. The CDR3 spans 13 residues. In DNA, the CDR3 is TGTGCCAGCACAGCGGGGGGGACCGCTGAGCAGTTCTTC. The encoded protein is CASTAGGTAEQFF.

This clonotype was observed at least ten times. The chain has TRBV7-3 and TRBJ2-2, with no clear D. Per germline, CDR1 SGHTA and CDR2 FQGTGA. CDR3 size: 16 residues. Trimming pared 0 bases from V and 4 bases from J, leaving 12 bases between. This chain's CDR3 is CASSLTAGVSTGELFF. The CDR3, as DNA: TGTGCCAGCAGCTTAACGGCCGGAGTGAGCACCGGGGAGCTGTTTTTT.

Ten or more counts support this clonotype. V is TRBV5-1 and J is TRBJ2-4, with 8 bases identical to TRBD1. Losses at the gene ends were 6 bases for V and 7 bases for J; bases not matched to a gene: 6. The CDR3 totals 13 residues. Looked up from germline, CDR1 is SGHRS and CDR2 is YFSETQ. The CDR3, as DNA: TGCGCCAGCACCAGGACAGGGACCAACATTCAGTACTTC. Amino acid sequence: CASTRTGTNIQYF.

This clonotype has ten or more counts. The chain recombines TRBV4-2 with TRBJ1-4, with TRBD1 identical over 7 bases. J gave up 8 bases and V 7 bases, and 7 bases lay outside the gene matches. From germline, CDR1 is LGHNA and CDR2 YNFKEQ. The CDR3 consists of 13 residues. CDR3 DNA sequence: TGTGCCAGCACTGACAGGGAGGGCGAAAAACTGTTTTTT. Encoded protein: CASTDREGEKLFF.

This clonotype has a count of ten or more. The chain has TRBV2 and TRBJ2-4; 7 bases match TRBD1. The CDR3 is 13 amino acids. V lost 0 bases to trimming and J lost 8 bases; unmatched junction nucleotides: 1. CDR1 is SNHLY and CDR2 is FYNNEI in the germline V gene. The CDR3 DNA is TGTGCCAGCAGTGAAGCGAGGGGGCACATTCAGTACTTC. Amino acid sequence: CASSEARGHIQYF.

This clonotype was recorded a few times. V gene TRBV19 combines with J gene TRBJ2-2; D unclear. This CDR3 region has 11 residues. Germline V gene data show CDR1 as LNHDA and CDR2 as SQIVND (reference sequence). Trimming stripped 5 bases from V and 5 bases from J, with 3 bases between. The CDR3 DNA reads as TGTGCCAGTAGTGGAACCGGGGAGCTGTTTTTT. Its translation: CASSGTGELFF.

Many counts were recorded for this clonotype. The chain links TRBV20-1 to TRBJ2-3, with no clear D. V lost 3 bases and J lost 4, with 8 bases in between. The CDR3 runs to 12 residues. From germline, CDR1 is DFQATT and CDR2 SNEGSKA (reference sequence). The CDR3 loop reads CSASPLADTQYF. CDR3 sequence (DNA): TGCAGTGCTAGTCCCCTAGCAGATACGCAGTATTTT.

To note about this clonotype: This sequence may be a read error, since a much larger clone differs from it by one base. The chain carries TRBV7-3 and TRBJ1-1; 7 nucleotides match TRBD1. The CDR3 consists of 15 residues. CDR1 and CDR2 from the germline V gene are SGHTA and FQGTGA. The CDR3 loop reads CASSRGGLLNSEAFF. CDR3 nucleotide sequence: TGTGCCAGCAGCCGAGGGGGCCTTTTGAACTCTGAAGCTTTCTTT.

This clonotype was counted ten times or more. CDR3 bases: TGTGCCAGCAGTGAAGGCGGGGGTCCTTTTAATGAGCAGTTCTTC. Translating it yields CASSEGGGPFNEQFF. J is TRBJ2-1 and V is TRBV6-1; TRBD2 matches at 7 bases. J lost 7 bases, V lost 1 base, and 7 bases had no gene match. The CDR3 is 15 amino acids. Germline CDR1 MNHNS, CDR2 SASEGT.

This clonotype was seen at least ten times. This chain connects TRBV6-1 to TRBJ1-5; D is uncertain. The CDR3 consists of 13 residues. Germline CDR1 MNHNS, CDR2 SASEGT. Trimming removed 5 bases at V and 9 bases at J, with 14 bases between. CDR3: CASSLRAERPQHF. Written as DNA, the CDR3 is TGTGCCAGCAGTCTCCGGGCCGAGCGGCCCCAGCATTTT.

This clonotype occurred many times. J is TRBJ2-7 and V is TRBV4-1; a weak D match, TRBD1 (5 bases). CDR3 length: 13 residues. Trimming stripped 4 bases from V and 5 bases from J, with 12 bases between. Per the germline V gene, CDR1 is MGHRA and CDR2 is YSYEKL. The CDR3 DNA reads as TGCGCCAGCAGCCCGAGCCAGGGTAACGAGCAGTACTTC. Amino acid sequence: CASSPSQGNEQYF.

This clonotype was counted many times. The J gene is TRBJ1-1, the V gene TRBV18, with D possibly being TRBD1 (6 bases). The V end was cut by 4 bases, the J end by 1 base, with 13 bases between. In germline, CDR1 is KGHSH, CDR2 LQKENI. The CDR3 runs to 15 residues. CDR3 DNA: TGTGCCAGCTCACGATATAACAGGGAGAACACTGAAGCTTTCTTT. Its protein is CASSRYNRENTEAFF.

The CDR3 region is CASSEYRVGELFF. In DNA, the CDR3 is TGCGCCAGCAGTGAATATCGGGTGGGGGAGCTGTTTTTT. The chain recombines TRBV10-2 with TRBJ2-2; D not resolved. The length of the CDR3 is 13 residues. Germline V lookup: CDR1 WSHSY, CDR2 SAAADI. V gave up 3 bases and J gave up 8 bases, with 10 bases separating them.

In its sample, this clonotype was seen many times. The V call is TRBV6-4, the J call TRBJ2-1; 14 bases align to TRBD2. The J segment lost 6 bases and the V segment lost 2 bases, leaving 3 bases of the junction unmatched. Germline V CDR1 and CDR2: MRHNA, SNTAGT. CDR3 size: 16 residues. This CDR3 is CASSDGTSGGPNEQFF. The CDR3 region has the DNA TGTGCCAGCAGTGACGGGACTAGCGGGGGTCCCAATGAGCAGTTCTTC.

This clonotype was detected only a few times. The gene calls are TRBV6-5 and TRBJ2-3; D gene ambiguous. The CDR3 has 15 residues. In germline, CDR1 is MNHEY, CDR2 SVGAGI. V lost 0 bases to trimming and J lost 1 base, with 8 bases between them. CDR3 coding DNA: TGTGCCAGCAGTTACTCCCCTTTGCGCACAGATACGCAGTATTTT. Translated, it gives CASSYSPLRTDTQYF.

The chain couples TRBV20-1 to TRBJ2-6; D is undetermined. The germline CDR1 and CDR2 sequences are DFQATT and SNEGSKA (reference sequence). Trimming cost V 6 bases and J 1 base, with 7 bases left between them. The CDR3 totals 13 residues. The CDR3 bases are TGCAGTGCCCTAAAATCTGGGGCCAACGTCCTGACTTTC. This encodes CSALKSGANVLTF.

This clonotype was counted only a few times. The V and J genes are TRBV11-2 and TRBJ2-5; tentatively, D is TRBD1 (6 bases). CDR3 length equals 16 residues. The germline gives CDR1 SGHAT, CDR2 FQNNGV. Trimming pared 0 bases from V and 5 bases from J, leaving 16 bases between. The CDR3 region is CASSLDLRGSGETQYF. DNA of the CDR3: TGTGCCAGCAGCTTAGATCTCAGGGGTTCGGGCGAGACCCAGTACTTC.

This clonotype was seen ten or more times. V usage is TRBV5-4 and J usage is TRBJ2-3, with 11 nucleotides matching TRBD2. The CDR3 totals 18 residues. Germline V gene data show CDR1 as SGHNT and CDR2 as YYREEE (reference sequence). J gave up 2 bases and V 0 bases, and 8 bases lay outside the gene matches. CDR3: CASSLGSGGAGITDTQYF. CDR3 sequence (DNA): TGTGCCAGCAGCTTGGGTAGCGGGGGGGCCGGGATCACAGATACGCAGTATTTT. Together with reference TRBV5-4 and TRBJ2-3, the CDR3 gives the full variable domain: ETGVTQSPTHLIKTRGQQVTLRCSSQSGHNTVSWYQQALGQGPQFIFQYYREEENGRGNFPPRFSGLQFPNYSSELNVNALELDDSALYLCASSLGSGGAGITDTQYFGPGTRLTVL.

This clonotype was detected only a few times. The chain is built from TRBV15 and TRBJ2-3; possible D gene TRBD2, 7 bases. This CDR3 region has 18 residues. Per the germline V gene, CDR1 is LNHNV and CDR2 is YYDKDF (reference sequence). With 1 base removed from V and 1 base from J, the gap between germline ends came to 18 bases. CDR3 protein: CATSRVRGAPDGTDTQYF. The CDR3 DNA sequence: TGTGCCACCAGCAGAGTACGGGGGGCGCCGGACGGCACAGATACGCAGTATTTT.